The 9 T cell receptor beta chains given below trace back to one sample, sequenced in a study of T cell changes during pregnancy in multiple sclerosis. Sequenced by immunoSEQ multiplex PCR; TCRdb stores in-frame clones only, minus some. The sample records roughly 74,000 clones, approximately 91% being singletons. The specimen comprised peripheral blood, sampled before pregnancy. These receptors were collected from a female donor with multiple sclerosis, enrolled in a pregnancy study.

This clone was seen once. V and J are TRBV19 and TRBJ1-4, with D possibly TRBD1 on 5 matching bases. The CDR3 contains 13 residues. CDR1 LNHDA and CDR2 SQIVND come from the germline V gene (reference sequence). V was clipped by 5 bases and J by 15 bases, with 19 bases between them. DNA for the CDR3: TGTGCCAGTAGTGTGGAGGGAAAGGGACCCATGTTTTTT. Its protein is CASSVEGKGPMFF.

This chain uses TRBV7-2 with TRBJ2-3; 7 bases match TRBD2. The CDR3 totals 15 residues. V trimming: 6 bases; J trimming: 0 bases; junction bases outside the gene matches: 6. The germline V gene has CDR1 SGHTA and CDR2 FQGNSA. The CDR3 DNA sequence: TGTGCCAGCAGTAGGGACTACCTGAGCACAGATACGCAGTATTTT. Translation gives CASSRDYLSTDTQYF.

V and J are TRBV29-1 and TRBJ1-1; D is unclear. The germline CDR1 and CDR2 sequences are SQVTM and ANQGSEA. CDR3 length: 13 residues. The V gene lost 5 bases and the J gene lost 6 bases, with 16 bases spanning the gap. CDR3 sequence: CSVLGRFYPEAFF. The DNA of the CDR3 is TGCAGCGTTTTGGGGAGATTCTACCCTGAAGCTTTCTTT.

The chain is built from TRBV19 and TRBJ1-3, with TRBD1 as a possible D gene (5 bases). CDR3 length: 15 amino acids. V lost 1 base and J 0 bases, leaving 7 bases between the germline ends. CDR1 and CDR2 from the germline V gene are LNHDA and SQIVND (reference sequence). The CDR3: CASSIGGGSGNTIYF. The CDR3 bases are TGTGCCAGTAGTATAGGCGGGGGCTCTGGAAACACCATATATTTT.

The chain uses TRBV27 and TRBJ1-4; D is ambiguous. Trimming left V 4 bases short and J 0 bases short, with 9 bases between. The CDR3 is 15 residues long. Germline CDR1 MNHEY, CDR2 SMNVEV (reference sequence). In DNA form, the CDR3 reads TGTGCCAGCAGTTCGAGCGCGACAACTAATGAAAAACTGTTTTTT. Translating it yields CASSSSATTNEKLFF.

V usage is TRBV4-1 and J usage is TRBJ1-1; D remains unclear. This CDR3 comprises 13 residues. Trimming pared 0 bases from V and 4 bases from J, leaving 6 bases between. Germline assignment: CDR1 MGHRA and CDR2 YSYEKL. CDR3 amino acids: CASSQDRITEAFF. In DNA form, the CDR3 reads TGCGCCAGCAGCCAAGATAGAATCACTGAAGCTTTCTTT.

The genes are TRBV7-2 and TRBJ1-2; D call uncertain. CDR3 length: 14 residues. V lost 3 bases and J 1 base, leaving 9 bases between the germline ends. Germline V CDR1 and CDR2: SGHTA, FQGNSA. Here the CDR3 DNA reads TGTGCCAGCAGCTTGGCGGCCGATAACTATGGCTACACCTTC. Translation gives CASSLAADNYGYTF.

The genes are TRBV13 and TRBJ1-2, with 11 bases identical to TRBD1. V dropped 5 bases and J dropped 3; count of bases not matched to a gene: 2. The CDR3 length is 14 residues. Germline V gene sequence: CDR1 PRHDT, CDR2 FYEKMQ (reference sequence). The CDR3 DNA reads as TGTGCCAGCAGCCTGGGACAGGGGGACTATGGCTACACCTTC. This sequence encodes CASSLGQGDYGYTF. Based on the CDR3 plus reference TRBV13 and TRBJ1-2, the full variable domain is AAGVIQSPRHLIKEKRETATLKCYPIPRHDTVYWYQQGPGQDPQFLISFYEKMQSDKGSIPDRFSAQQFSDYHSELNMSSLELGDSALYFCASSLGQGDYGYTFGSGTRLTVV.

This chain links TRBV27 with TRBJ1-5; possibly TRBD1 for D (6 bases). CDR1 and CDR2 from the germline V gene are MNHEY and SMNVEV (reference sequence). CDR3 length equals 13 residues. V lost 8 bases, J lost 5 bases, and 13 bases lay in between. The DNA for the CDR3 is TGTGCCAGCTCAGGACAGCCGTATCAGCCCCAGCATTTT. Translated: CASSGQPYQPQHF.